A selection of T cell receptor beta chains follows, all from one sample in a study of T cells in Graves' hyperthyroidism and ophthalmopathy. One entry per CDR3 protein results from TCRdb running MiXCR on the multiplex PCR reads. In the table there are more than 550,000 distinct CDR3 sequences, 18% of which are singletons. The sample consisted of blood. The receptors originated from a woman aged 50 to 60 with Graves' hyperthyroidism that later progressed to Graves' ophthalmopathy. CDR3s include the opening cysteine and the closing phenylalanine or tryptophan. The order of the fields is D gene, V gene, clone size, J gene, CDR3 protein, CDR3 DNA. D genes are given only for firm matches. Not every row has a clone size; where given, it reads once, few, many or a size class.

>.|TRBV7-2|few|TRBJ2-5
CASSLSYPKKETQYF
TGTGCCAGCAGCTTAAGTTACCCTAAGAAAGAGACCCAGTACTTC
>TRBD1|TRBV20-1|few|TRBJ1-2
CIGPYDGTGFGYGYTF
TGCATCGGCCCGTACGATGGGACAGGCTTCGGCTATGGCTACACCTTC
>.|TRBV6-2/TRBV6-3|few|TRBJ2-1
CASSYLQVHEQFF
TGTGCCAGCAGTTACCTTCAGGTGCATGAGCAGTTCTTC
>.|TRBV13|few|TRBJ2-1
CASSFASSYNEQFF
TGTGCCAGCAGCTTTGCAAGCTCCTACAATGAGCAGTTCTTC
>TRBD1|TRBV12-3/TRBV12-4|few|TRBJ1-1
CASSLTGWGRTGAFF
TGTGCCAGCAGTCTGACAGGGTGGGGGCGAACTGGAGCTTTCTTT
>TRBD2|TRBV6-2/TRBV6-3|many|TRBJ2-3
CASSYSNFGTRSSTDTQYF
TGTGCCAGCAGTTACTCGAACTTCGGGACTAGGTCTAGCACAGATACGCAGTATTTT
>TRBD1|TRBV28|.|TRBJ1-2
CASRPPGTGDGYTF
TGTGCCAGCAGGCCTCCCGGGACAGGGGATGGCTACACCTTC
>.|TRBV4-1|.|TRBJ1-2
CASSTSWPIGSYGYTF
TGCGCCAGCAGCACTTCCTGGCCCATTGGGAGCTATGGCTACACCTTC
>TRBD1|TRBV7-2|many|TRBJ2-7
CASSRDRGLEDEQYF
TGTGCCAGCAGCCGGGACAGGGGGCTTGAGGACGAGCAGTACTTC
>.|TRBV3-1|many|TRBJ1-1
CASSGALIMNTEAFF
TGTGCCAGCAGCGGTGCTCTTATTATGAACACTGAAGCTTTCTTT
>.|TRBV7-3|many|TRBJ1-1
CASSSSGWDTEAFF
TGTGCCAGCAGCTCATCGGGTTGGGACACTGAAGCTTTCTTT
>.|TRBV29-1|.|TRBJ2-7
CSVSTGGEKPYVEQYF
TGCAGCGTTTCGACGGGGGGCGAAAAACCCTACGTCGAGCAGTACTTC
>TRBD1|TRBV12-3/TRBV12-4|many|TRBJ2-3
CASSPKDRGATDTQYF
TGTGCCAGCAGTCCCAAGGACAGGGGGGCAACAGATACGCAGTATTTT
>TRBD1|TRBV28|.|TRBJ1-5
CASTVIQGGVQPQHF
TGTGCCAGCACCGTTATACAGGGGGGGGTTCAGCCCCAGCATTTT
>TRBD2|TRBV11-2|many|TRBJ2-1
CASSRRGVGGEQFF
TGTGCCAGCAGCCGACGGGGGGTGGGTGGTGAGCAGTTCTTC
>TRBD1|TRBV29-1|.|TRBJ1-2
CSVPVGGGGQGYTF
TGCAGCGTTCCCGTCGGGGGAGGGGGCCAGGGCTACACCTTC
>TRBD2|TRBV19|few|TRBJ2-2
CASTPRLAGGPGELFF
TGTGCCAGTACCCCGAGGCTAGCGGGGGGACCCGGGGAGCTGTTTTTT
>TRBD2|TRBV20-1|many|TRBJ2-2
CSARDIRKTSGGNTGELFF
TGCAGTGCTAGAGACATTAGGAAGACTAGCGGGGGGAACACCGGGGAGCTGTTTTTT
>TRBD1|TRBV6-1|.|TRBJ2-5
CASRPNDRGETQYF
TGTGCCAGCAGGCCGAACGACAGGGGTGAGACCCAGTACTTC
>.|TRBV5-6|.|TRBJ1-1
CASSLEFGGGDTDAFF
TGTGCCAGCAGCTTGGAGTTCGGGGGTGGGGACACTGATGCTTTCTTT
>TRBD1|TRBV30|.|TRBJ1-6
CAWSVPWGTGTSPLHF
TGTGCCTGGAGTGTACCCTGGGGGACAGGCACTTCACCCCTCCACTTT
>TRBD1|TRBV10-1|.|TRBJ2-1
CASSESNRGFIDEQFF
TGCGCCAGCAGTGAGTCGAACAGGGGGTTCATTGATGAGCAGTTCTTC
>.|TRBV12-3/TRBV12-4|.|TRBJ1-1
CASSLLELNTEAFF
TGTGCCAGCAGTTTGCTAGAGTTGAACACTGAAGCTTTCTTT
>.|TRBV15|.|TRBJ1-4
CATSTQGRTNEKLFF
TGTGCCACCAGCACACAGGGTCGGACTAATGAAAAACTGTTTTTT
>.|TRBV3-1|many|TRBJ2-3
CASSQDMGYGLGVDTQYF
TGTGCCAGCAGCCAAGATATGGGGTACGGCCTAGGGGTCGATACGCAGTATTTT
>.|TRBV3-1|many|TRBJ2-2
CASSQEGGAGTGELFF
TGTGCCAGCAGCCAAGAGGGGGGCGCGGGGACCGGGGAGCTGTTTTTT
>TRBD1|TRBV27|few|TRBJ1-5
CASGWGQGNQPQHF
TGTGCCAGCGGTTGGGGACAGGGCAATCAGCCCCAGCATTTT
>.|TRBV7-3|.|TRBJ2-3
CASRLGATDTQYF
TGTGCCAGCAGACTAGGGGCCACAGATACGCAGTATTTT
>.|TRBV19|.|TRBJ1-3
CASSTGDGNTIYF
TGTGCCAGTAGTACCGGGGACGGAAACACCATATATTTT
>TRBD2|TRBV11-2|many|TRBJ2-5
CASSPLDGGALETQYF
TGTGCCAGCAGCCCCCTCGACGGGGGGGCCCTTGAGACCCAGTACTTC
>TRBD1|TRBV3-1|many|TRBJ1-1
CASSQGGGAGSTEAFF
TGTGCCAGCAGCCAAGGAGGGGGCGCGGGAAGCACTGAAGCTTTCTTT
>TRBD1|TRBV4-1|.|TRBJ1-6
CASSQVTGQGHSPLHF
TGCGCCAGCAGCCAAGTGACCGGACAGGGGCATTCACCCCTCCACTTT
>.|TRBV7-2|few|TRBJ1-2
CASSYWTTANYGYTF
TGTGCCAGCAGCTATTGGACAACAGCTAACTATGGCTACACCTTC
>TRBD1|TRBV6-1|.|TRBJ2-7
CASSEWWDRAYEQYF
TGTGCCAGCAGTGAATGGTGGGACAGGGCTTACGAGCAGTACTTC
>TRBD1|TRBV7-6|many|TRBJ2-7
CASSSGTVDPYEQYF
TGTGCCAGCAGCTCCGGGACAGTCGATCCCTACGAGCAGTACTTC
>.|TRBV5-1|few|TRBJ2-1
CASSPESQRYNEQFF
TGCGCCAGCAGCCCCGAGAGTCAACGCTACAATGAGCAGTTCTTC
>.|TRBV7-2|few|TRBJ1-2
CASSPRVVYGYTF
TGTGCCAGCAGCCCCAGGGTAGTCTATGGCTACACCTTC
>TRBD2|TRBV2|few|TRBJ2-2
CASRTLRGSTGELFF
TGTGCCAGCAGGACCCTGCGGGGGTCCACCGGGGAGCTGTTTTTT
>.|TRBV15|.|TRBJ2-3
CATSRDSTSTDTQYF
TGTGCCACCAGCAGGGACAGTACTAGCACAGATACGCAGTATTTT
>.|TRBV5-1|many|TRBJ1-2
CASSPTTPLAYGYTF
TGCGCCAGCAGCCCGACGACACCACTGGCCTATGGCTACACCTTC
>.|TRBV6-2/TRBV6-3|.|TRBJ2-1
CASRQYKILYNEQFF
TGTGCCAGCAGACAGTACAAAATCCTCTACAATGAGCAGTTCTTC
>.|TRBV16|.|TRBJ1-6
CASSHPNYNSPLHF
TGTGCCAGCAGCCATCCTAACTATAATTCACCCCTCCACTTT
>.|TRBV5-5|many|TRBJ2-7
CASSLANRVPHEQYF
TGTGCCAGCAGCTTGGCCAACAGGGTCCCCCACGAGCAGTACTTC
>TRBD2|TRBV20-1|many|TRBJ2-3
CSAPSRAASGGTDTQYF
TGCAGTGCCCCATCTAGGGCCGCTAGCGGGGGGACAGATACGCAGTATTTT
>TRBD1|TRBV7-8|many|TRBJ1-1
CASSPTGVATEAFF
TGTGCCAGCAGCCCCACAGGGGTAGCTACTGAAGCTTTCTTT
>.|TRBV11-2|many|TRBJ1-2
CASSPDMAYGYTF
TGTGCCAGCAGCCCTGACATGGCCTATGGCTACACCTTC
>.|TRBV7-2|many|TRBJ2-7
CASSGDTSYEQYF
TGTGCCAGCAGCGGGGACACCTCCTACGAGCAGTACTTC
>.|TRBV3-1|many|TRBJ1-1
CASSQDLRHTEAFF
TGTGCCAGCAGCCAAGATTTGAGGCACACTGAAGCTTTCTTT
>TRBD2|TRBV20-1|many|TRBJ2-1
CSARALRGGARNEQFF
TGCAGTGCTAGGGCCCTTCGGGGGGGGGCGAGGAATGAGCAGTTCTTC
>.|TRBV4-2|.|TRBJ2-1
CASSQAHEQFF
TGTGCCAGCAGCCAGGCTCATGAGCAGTTCTTC
>.|TRBV5-1|many|TRBJ1-2
CASSPIDYGYTF
TGCGCCAGCAGCCCAATCGACTATGGCTACACCTTC
>.|TRBV7-2|few|TRBJ2-1
CASSLFPGPNYNEQFF
TGTGCCAGCAGCTTATTTCCGGGGCCCAACTACAATGAGCAGTTCTTC
>.|TRBV29-1|few|TRBJ2-5
CSVSEQETQYF
TGCAGCGTTTCCGAACAAGAGACCCAGTACTTC
>TRBD2|TRBV7-2|once|TRBJ2-4
CASSLEGLAGGPAKNIQYF
TGTGCCAGCAGCTTAGAGGGGTTGGCGGGGGGGCCGGCCAAAAACATTCAGTACTTC